This T cell receptor beta chain was captured by sequencing in a study of blood T cells in healthy people across ages. On this clonotype itself: Its antigen is unknown.

Findings and limits, study-wide: Donors of long life had a larger count of naive CD4+ cells and greater diversity than aged donors.

Each donor gave ten milliliters of peripheral blood. PCR was performed a second time for about 7 to 11 cycles using a sample-barcoded 5' primer and a J-beta primer mix. Every cDNA molecule bore a tag from a template-switch adaptor containing 12 random nucleotides. TCRdb redid the calling of the 5' RACE reads with MiXCR, one entry per CDR3 protein. The sample shows more than 900,000 distinct CDR3 sequences, less than 25% of them seen only once. In germline, CDR1 is LGHDT, CDR2 YNNKEL (reference sequence). This CDR3 has 12 residues. V shed 1 base and J shed 7 bases, with 6 bases lying between them. This same sample was also part of a study on T cells of mothers and their children. From that report: Each mother yielded more than 8 million TCR beta CDR3 reads. Each child yielded approximately 3 million reads.

This chain connects TRBV3-1 to TRBJ2-3; D not certain. The source is a girl aged 2 to 10 in good health. The sample consisted of blood. The CDR3, as DNA: TGTGCCAGCAGCCAAGTGGGGTATACGCAGTATTTT. As protein: CASSQVGYTQYF.